Sequencing of this TCR beta chain was carried out in a study of blood T cell repertoires in COVID-19 (TCRdb year 2020). About the investigation overall: The collaborator samples originated in the United States, Italy and Spain and spanned the acute and convalescent phases of COVID-19. The prospective study material was composed of cDNA or gDNA derived from T cells, B-cell-depleted T cells, or PBMCs. Subjects who had been exposed to COVID-19, were actively infected with it, or had recovered from it provided the deeply sampled blood TCRbeta repertoires that made up the dataset. The repertoires were released in a freely available public database meant as a resource for research on the immune response to SARS-CoV-2. Samples were obtained from the ongoing ImmuneRACE study (first 160 participants) and from about 1,300 subjects provided by 6 global collaborators. Nearly every sample came with metadata listing a de-identified subject ID, COVID-19 status, age in years and sex. HLA class I and class II types, where available, came from metadata supplied by the sample provider rather than from assay-based typing.

Concerning this clone: What antigen it recognizes has not been identified. No base qualities exist here, and no much larger clone lies one base off it.

Points the paper makes about the study in general: How much clinical and demographic metadata was included differed by source and by participant, and the metadata was provided uncurated.

The collaborating institutions used their own protocols to collect whole blood in K2EDTA tubes. Collaborator samples were shipped for TCRbeta analysis as frozen whole blood, isolated PBMCs, or DNA extracted from either sample type. Inclusive of the bounding cysteine and phenylalanine, the CDR3 is 16 residues long. The read is trimmed to its CDR3 DNA, 48 bases read in frame from base 1. Compared with germline, V lacks 6 bases and J lacks 5 bases; bases without a gene match: 7. As encoded in the germline V gene, CDR1 is SGHTA while CDR2 is FQGNSA. TCRbeta CDR3 regions were amplified from genomic DNA by means of the immunoSEQ Assay, a bias-controlled multiplex PCR. In the authors' own workflow: The number of nucleated cells in each sample was estimated from the amplification of reference gene primers within the assay. To quantify the absolute abundance of each unique TCRbeta CDR3 rearrangement, sequence reads were collapsed and filtered. For each sample, productive Simpson clonality was calculated by taking the square root of Simpson's diversity index across productive rearrangements. TCRdb mirrors the immuneACCESS table, restricted to in-frame sequences. Some clones are absent from its copies; in checked studies, under half trace to an unresolved V gene, and the reason for the others is unknown. V, J and clone size reflect that table, while D and trimming were determined from the DNA. Present in this sample are 20,000 to 25,000 clones, over 85% of which were seen just once. The leading ten clones occupy about 6% of the sample.

The TCR was taken from a woman over 75 with active COVID-19. Recombination joined TRBV7-2 with TRBJ2-1; the junction holds 13 bases that match TRBD2. Sequenced sample: peripheral blood. The nucleotide sequence reads as follows: TGTGCCAGCAGTTCCCGCGGGACTAGCGGGAACAATGAGCAGTTCTTC. Translated, it gives CASSSRGTSGNNEQFF.